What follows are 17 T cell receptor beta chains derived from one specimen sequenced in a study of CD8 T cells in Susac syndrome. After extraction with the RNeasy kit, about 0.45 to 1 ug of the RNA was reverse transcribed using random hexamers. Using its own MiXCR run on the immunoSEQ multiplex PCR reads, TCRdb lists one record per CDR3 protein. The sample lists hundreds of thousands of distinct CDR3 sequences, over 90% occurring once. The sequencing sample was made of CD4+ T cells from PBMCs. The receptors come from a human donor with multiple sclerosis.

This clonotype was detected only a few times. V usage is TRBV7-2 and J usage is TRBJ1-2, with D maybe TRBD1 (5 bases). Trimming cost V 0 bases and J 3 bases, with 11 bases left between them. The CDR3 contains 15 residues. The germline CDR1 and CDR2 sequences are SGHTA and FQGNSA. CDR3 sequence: CASSLALQAYYGYTF. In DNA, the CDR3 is TGTGCCAGCAGCTTAGCCCTACAGGCCTACTATGGCTACACCTTC.

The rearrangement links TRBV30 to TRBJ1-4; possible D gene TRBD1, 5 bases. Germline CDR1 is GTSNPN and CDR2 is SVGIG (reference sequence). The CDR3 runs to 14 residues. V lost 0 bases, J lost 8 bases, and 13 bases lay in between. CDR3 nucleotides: TGTGCCTGGAGTGTAGGCAGTCAGGGCGAAAAACTGTTTTTT. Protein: CAWSVGSQGEKLFF.

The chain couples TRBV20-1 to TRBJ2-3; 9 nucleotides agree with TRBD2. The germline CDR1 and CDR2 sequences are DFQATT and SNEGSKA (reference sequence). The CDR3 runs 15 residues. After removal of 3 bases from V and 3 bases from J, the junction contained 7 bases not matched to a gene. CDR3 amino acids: CSASFGGGATDTQYF. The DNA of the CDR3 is TGCAGTGCTAGTTTCGGCGGGGGGGCTACAGATACGCAGTATTTT.

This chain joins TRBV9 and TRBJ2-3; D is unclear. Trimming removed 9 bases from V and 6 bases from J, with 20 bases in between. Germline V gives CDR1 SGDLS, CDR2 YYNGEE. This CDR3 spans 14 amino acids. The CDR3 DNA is TGTGCCACACATCCGGGCCCTCGGTCGGATACGCAGTATTTT. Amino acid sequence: CATHPGPRSDTQYF.

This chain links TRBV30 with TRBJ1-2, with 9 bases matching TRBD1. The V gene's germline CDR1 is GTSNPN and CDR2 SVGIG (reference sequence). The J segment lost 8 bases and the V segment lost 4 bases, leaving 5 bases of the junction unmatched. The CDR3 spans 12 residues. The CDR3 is CAWTNRGLGYTF. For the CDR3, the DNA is TGTGCCTGGACTAACAGGGGGCTCGGCTACACCTTC.

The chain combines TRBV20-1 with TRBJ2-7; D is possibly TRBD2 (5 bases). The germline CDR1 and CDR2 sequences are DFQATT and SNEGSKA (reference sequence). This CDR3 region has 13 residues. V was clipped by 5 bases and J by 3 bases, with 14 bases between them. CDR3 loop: CSAQEARLYEQYF. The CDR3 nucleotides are TGCAGTGCTCAGGAGGCTCGACTCTACGAGCAGTACTTC.

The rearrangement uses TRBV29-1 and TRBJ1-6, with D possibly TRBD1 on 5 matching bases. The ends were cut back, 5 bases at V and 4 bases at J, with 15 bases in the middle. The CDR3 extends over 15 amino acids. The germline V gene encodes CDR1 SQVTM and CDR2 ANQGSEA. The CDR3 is CSVWVGQGYNSPLHF. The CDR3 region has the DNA TGCAGCGTTTGGGTAGGACAAGGTTATAATTCACCCCTCCACTTT.

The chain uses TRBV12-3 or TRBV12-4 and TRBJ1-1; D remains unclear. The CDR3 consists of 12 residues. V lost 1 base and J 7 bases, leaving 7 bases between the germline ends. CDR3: CASSLEGHEAFF. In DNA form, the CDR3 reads TGTGCCAGCAGTTTAGAGGGTCATGAAGCTTTCTTT.

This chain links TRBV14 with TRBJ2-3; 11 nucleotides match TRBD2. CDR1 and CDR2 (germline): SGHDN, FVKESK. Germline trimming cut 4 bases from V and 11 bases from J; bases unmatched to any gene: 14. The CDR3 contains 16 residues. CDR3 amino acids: CASSRTNSGGGAWQYF. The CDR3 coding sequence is TGTGCCAGCAGCCGGACTAATAGCGGGGGGGGCGCCTGGCAGTATTTT.

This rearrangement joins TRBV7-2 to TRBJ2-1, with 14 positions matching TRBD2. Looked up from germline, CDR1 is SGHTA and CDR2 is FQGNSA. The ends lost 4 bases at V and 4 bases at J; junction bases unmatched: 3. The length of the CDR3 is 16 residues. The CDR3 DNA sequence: TGTGCCAGCAGCTGGGGACTAGCGGGGGAGTACAATGAGCAGTTCTTC. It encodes CASSWGLAGEYNEQFF. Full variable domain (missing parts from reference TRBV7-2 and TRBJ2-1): GAGVSQSPSNKVTEKGKDVELRCDPISGHTALYWYRQSLGQGLEFLIYFQGNSAPDKSGLPSDRFSAERTGGSVSTLTIQRTQQEDSAVYLCASSWGLAGEYNEQFFGPGTRLTVL.

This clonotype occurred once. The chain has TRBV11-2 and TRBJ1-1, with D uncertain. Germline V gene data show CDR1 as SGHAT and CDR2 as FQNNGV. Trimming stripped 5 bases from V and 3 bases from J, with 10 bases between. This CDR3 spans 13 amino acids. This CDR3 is CASSAQEYTEAFF. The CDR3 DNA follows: TGTGCCAGCAGCGCCCAGGAATACACTGAAGCTTTCTTT.

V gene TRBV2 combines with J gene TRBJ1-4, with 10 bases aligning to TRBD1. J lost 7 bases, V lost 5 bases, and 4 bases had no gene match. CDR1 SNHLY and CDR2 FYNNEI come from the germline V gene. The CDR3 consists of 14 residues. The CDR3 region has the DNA TGTGCCAGCAGTTGGGGACAGGGGATTGAAAAACTGTTTTTT. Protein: CASSWGQGIEKLFF.

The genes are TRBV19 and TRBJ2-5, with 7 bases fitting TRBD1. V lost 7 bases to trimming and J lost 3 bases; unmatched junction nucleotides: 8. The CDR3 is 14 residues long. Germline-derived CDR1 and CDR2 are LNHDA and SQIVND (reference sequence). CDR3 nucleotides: TGTGCCAGTAAGGTGGCAGGGGGAAAAGAGACCCAGTACTTC. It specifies CASKVAGGKETQYF.

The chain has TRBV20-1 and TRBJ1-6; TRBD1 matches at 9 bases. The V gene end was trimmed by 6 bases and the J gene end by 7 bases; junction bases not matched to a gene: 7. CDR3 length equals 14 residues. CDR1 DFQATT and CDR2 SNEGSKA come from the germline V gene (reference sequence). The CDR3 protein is CSAPGQGVNSPLHF. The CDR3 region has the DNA TGCAGTGCCCCGGGACAGGGTGTCAATTCACCCCTCCACTTT.

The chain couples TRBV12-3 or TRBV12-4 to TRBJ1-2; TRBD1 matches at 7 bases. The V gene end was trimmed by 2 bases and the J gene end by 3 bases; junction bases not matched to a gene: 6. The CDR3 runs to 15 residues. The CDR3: CASSLRGTEDYGYTF. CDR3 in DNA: TGTGCCAGCAGTTTAAGAGGGACAGAGGACTATGGCTACACCTTC.

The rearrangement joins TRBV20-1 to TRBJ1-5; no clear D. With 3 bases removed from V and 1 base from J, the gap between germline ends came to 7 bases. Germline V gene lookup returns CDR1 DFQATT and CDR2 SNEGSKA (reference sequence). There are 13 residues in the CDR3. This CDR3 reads CSASMGSNQPQHF. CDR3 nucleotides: TGCAGTGCTAGTATGGGGAGCAATCAGCCCCAGCATTTT.

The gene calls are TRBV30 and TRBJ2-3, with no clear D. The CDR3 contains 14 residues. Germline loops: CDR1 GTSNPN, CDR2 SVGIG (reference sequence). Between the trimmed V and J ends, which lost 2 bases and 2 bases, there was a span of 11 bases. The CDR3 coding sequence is TGTGCCTGGAGTAACCACCGAGACACAGATACGCAGTATTTT. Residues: CAWSNHRDTDTQYF.